A single sample gave rise to the 3 T cell receptor beta chains below, sequenced in a study of T cells after yellow fever vaccination. One entry per CDR3 protein results from TCRdb running MiXCR on the 5' RACE reads. The sample contains 250,000 to 400,000 distinct CDR3 sequences, 3.5% to 4.5% of which appear only once. Sequenced here: PBMCs, sampled 15 days after the yellow fever booster vaccination. These receptors originate from a man aged 18 to 29 who received the YFV17D yellow fever vaccine.

The chain links TRBV5-1 to TRBJ2-3, with 9 bases that match TRBD2. The CDR3 consists of 14 residues. Trimming removed 3 bases from V and 3 bases from J; junction bases left unmatched: 2. The V gene's germline CDR1 is SGHRS and CDR2 YFSETQ. CDR3 bases: TGCGCCAGCAGCTGGGGACTAGCTACAGATACGCAGTATTTT. This sequence encodes CASSWGLATDTQYF.

The genes are TRBV4-3 and TRBJ1-5; tentatively, D is TRBD1 (5 bases). Germline CDR1 and CDR2: LGHNA and YSLEER. This CDR3 region has 16 residues. V lost 0 bases to trimming and J lost 4 bases, with 13 bases between them. The CDR3 region has the DNA TGCGCCAGCAGCCAAGATGGACCTGGGGGGAATCAGCCCCAGCATTTT. It specifies CASSQDGPGGNQPQHF.

This chain links TRBV28 with TRBJ2-1; D perhaps matches TRBD2 (6 bases). The length of the CDR3 is 13 residues. Germline V gene data show CDR1 as MDHEN and CDR2 as SYDVKM. The V end was cut by 6 bases, the J end by 6 bases, with 12 bases between. DNA for the CDR3: TGTGCCAGCAGGATGGGACTCCTCAATGAGCAGTTCTTC. Its translation: CASRMGLLNEQFF.